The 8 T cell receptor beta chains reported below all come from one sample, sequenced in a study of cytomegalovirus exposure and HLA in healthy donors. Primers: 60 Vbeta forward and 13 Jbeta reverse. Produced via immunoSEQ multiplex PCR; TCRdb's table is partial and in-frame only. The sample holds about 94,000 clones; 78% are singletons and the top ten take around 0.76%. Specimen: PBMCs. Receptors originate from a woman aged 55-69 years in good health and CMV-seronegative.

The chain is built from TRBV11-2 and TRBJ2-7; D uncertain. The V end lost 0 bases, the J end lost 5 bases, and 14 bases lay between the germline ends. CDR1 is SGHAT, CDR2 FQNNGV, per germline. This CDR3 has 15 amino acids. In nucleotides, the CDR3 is TGTGCCAGCAGCTTAGACGCGCGGTTTCCGCACGAGCAGTACTTC. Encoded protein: CASSLDARFPHEQYF.

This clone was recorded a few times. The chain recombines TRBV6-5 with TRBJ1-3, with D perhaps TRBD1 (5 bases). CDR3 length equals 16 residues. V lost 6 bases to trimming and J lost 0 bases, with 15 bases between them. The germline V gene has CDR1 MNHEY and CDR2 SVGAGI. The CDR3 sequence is CASSYGLGDSGNTIYF. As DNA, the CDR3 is TGTGCCAGCAGCTACGGCCTAGGGGACTCTGGAAACACCATATATTTT.

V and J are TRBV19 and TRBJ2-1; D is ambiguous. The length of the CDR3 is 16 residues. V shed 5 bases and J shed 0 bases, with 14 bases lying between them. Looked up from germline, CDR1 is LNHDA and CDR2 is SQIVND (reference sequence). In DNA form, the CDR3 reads TGTGCCAGTAGTCTGAGGTATGGTAGCTCCTACAATGAGCAGTTCTTC. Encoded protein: CASSLRYGSSYNEQFF. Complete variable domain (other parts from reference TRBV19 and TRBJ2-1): DGGITQSPKYLFRKEGQNVTLSCEQNLNHDAMYWYRQDPGQGLRLIYYSQIVNDFQKGDIAEGYSVSREKKESFPLTVTSAQKNPTAFYLCASSLRYGSSYNEQFFGPGTRLTVL.

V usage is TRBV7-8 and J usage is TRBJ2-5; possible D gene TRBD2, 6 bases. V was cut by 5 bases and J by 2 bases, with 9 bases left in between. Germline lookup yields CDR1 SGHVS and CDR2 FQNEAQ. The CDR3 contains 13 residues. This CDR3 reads CASSPGRQETQYF. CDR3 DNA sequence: TGTGCCAGCAGCCCCGGGAGACAAGAGACCCAGTACTTC.

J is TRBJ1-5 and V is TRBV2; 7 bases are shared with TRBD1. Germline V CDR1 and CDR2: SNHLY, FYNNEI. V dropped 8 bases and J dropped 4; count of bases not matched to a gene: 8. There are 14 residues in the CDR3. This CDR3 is CASSRQGGNQPQHF. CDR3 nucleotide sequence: TGTGCCAGCTCCCGACAGGGTGGTAATCAGCCCCAGCATTTT.

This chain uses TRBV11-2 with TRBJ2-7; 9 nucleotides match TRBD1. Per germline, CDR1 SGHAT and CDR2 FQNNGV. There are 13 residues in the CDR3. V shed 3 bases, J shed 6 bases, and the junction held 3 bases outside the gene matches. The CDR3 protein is CASSLRQGVEQYF. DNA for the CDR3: TGTGCCAGCAGCTTGAGACAGGGGGTCGAGCAGTACTTC.

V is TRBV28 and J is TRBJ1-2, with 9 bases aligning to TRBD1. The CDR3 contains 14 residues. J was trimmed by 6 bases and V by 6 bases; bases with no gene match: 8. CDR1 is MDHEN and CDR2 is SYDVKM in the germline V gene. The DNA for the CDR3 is TGTGCCAGCAGCGACCCGGGACAGGGAGATGGCTACACCTTC. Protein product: CASSDPGQGDGYTF.

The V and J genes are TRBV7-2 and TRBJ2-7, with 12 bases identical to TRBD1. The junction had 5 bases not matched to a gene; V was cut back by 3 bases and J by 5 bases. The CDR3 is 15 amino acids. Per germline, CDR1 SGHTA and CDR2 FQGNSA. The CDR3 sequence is CASSFGTGGADEQYF. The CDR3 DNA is TGTGCCAGCAGCTTTGGGACAGGGGGCGCCGACGAGCAGTACTTC.